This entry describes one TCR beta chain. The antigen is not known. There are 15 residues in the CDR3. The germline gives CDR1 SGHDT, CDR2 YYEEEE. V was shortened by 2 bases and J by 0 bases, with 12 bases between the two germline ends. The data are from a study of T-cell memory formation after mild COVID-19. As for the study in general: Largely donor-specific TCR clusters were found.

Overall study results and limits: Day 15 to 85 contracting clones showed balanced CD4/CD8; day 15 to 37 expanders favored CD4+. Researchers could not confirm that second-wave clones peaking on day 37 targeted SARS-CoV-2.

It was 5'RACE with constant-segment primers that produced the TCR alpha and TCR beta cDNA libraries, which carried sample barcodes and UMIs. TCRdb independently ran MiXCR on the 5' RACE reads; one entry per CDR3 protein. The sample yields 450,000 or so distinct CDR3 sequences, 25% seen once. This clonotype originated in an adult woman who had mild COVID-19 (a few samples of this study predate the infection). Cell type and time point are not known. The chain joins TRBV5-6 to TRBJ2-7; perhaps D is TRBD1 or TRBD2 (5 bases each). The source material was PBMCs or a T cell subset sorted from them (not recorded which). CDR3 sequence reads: CASSFGATLSYEQYF. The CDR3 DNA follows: TGTGCCAGCAGCTTCGGGGCGACACTCTCCTACGAGCAGTACTTC. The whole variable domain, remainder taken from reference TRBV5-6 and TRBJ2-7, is DAGVTQSPTHLIKTRGQQVTLRCSPKSGHDTVSWYQQALGQGPQFIFQYYEEEERQRGNFPDRFSGHQFPNYSSELNVNALLLGDSALYLCASSFGATLSYEQYFGPGTRLTVT.